This entry is about one T cell receptor (beta chain). Antigen unknown. Different DNA sequences within this sample yield the same CDR3. Deep-level running was used for the assay. Measured with immunoSEQ multiplex PCR; TCRdb has only the in-frame clones, and not every one. The repertoire holds about 1 million clones, more than 65% seen once, with around 1.5% in the top ten. This record comes from a study of shared clonotypes between healthy human individuals. Study-level information: Two women and a few men aged 18 to 49 served as donors. Findings and caveats of the study: An effect of sequencing depth on clonotype sharing among donors was expected.

V was trimmed by 2 bases and J by 4 bases, leaving 6 bases between them. The CDR3 length is 12 residues. CDR1 SGHTA and CDR2 FQGNSA come from the germline V gene. This chain connects TRBV7-2 to TRBJ2-7; D perhaps matches TRBD1 (5 bases). Sequences were obtained from memory CD4+ T cells sorted from blood. Subset of the sample: CD45RA-negative fraction. The sequence was obtained from a man between 18 and 29 years old in good health. The CDR3 is CASSLQGYEQYF. As DNA, the CDR3 is TGTGCCAGCAGCTTACAGGGTTACGAGCAGTACTTC.